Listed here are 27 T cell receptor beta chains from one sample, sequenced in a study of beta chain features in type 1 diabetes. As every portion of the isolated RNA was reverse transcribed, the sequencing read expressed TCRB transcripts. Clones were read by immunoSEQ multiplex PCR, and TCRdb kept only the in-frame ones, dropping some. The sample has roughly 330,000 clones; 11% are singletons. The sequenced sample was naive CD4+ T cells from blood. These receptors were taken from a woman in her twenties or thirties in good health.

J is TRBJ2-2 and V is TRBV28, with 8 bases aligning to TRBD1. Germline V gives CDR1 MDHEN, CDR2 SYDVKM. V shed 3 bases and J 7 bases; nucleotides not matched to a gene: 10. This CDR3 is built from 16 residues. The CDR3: CASSFGQGALGGELFF. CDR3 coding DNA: TGTGCCAGCAGTTTTGGCCAGGGGGCTCTCGGCGGGGAGCTGTTTTTT. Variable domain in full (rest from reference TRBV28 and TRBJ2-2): DVKVTQSSRYLVKRTGEKVFLECVQDMDHENMFWYRQDPGLGLRLIYFSYDVKMKEKGDIPEGYSVSREKKERFSLILESASTNQTSMYLCASSFGQGALGGELFFGEGSRLTVL.

In DNA, the CDR3 is TGTGCCATCAGTGGATTAGCAGGGTCCTACGAGCAGTACTTC. Residues: CAISGLAGSYEQYF. This chain links TRBV10-3 with TRBJ2-7, with a possible D match to TRBD1 (5 bases). The germline gives CDR1 ENHRY, CDR2 SYGVKD. There are 14 residues in the CDR3. V was trimmed by 4 bases and J by 1 base, leaving 11 bases between them.

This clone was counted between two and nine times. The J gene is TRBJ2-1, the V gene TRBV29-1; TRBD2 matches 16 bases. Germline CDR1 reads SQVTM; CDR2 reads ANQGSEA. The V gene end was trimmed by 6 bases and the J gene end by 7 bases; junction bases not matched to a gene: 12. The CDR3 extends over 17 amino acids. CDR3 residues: CSVRGTSGRAVGNEQFF. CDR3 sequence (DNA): TGCAGCGTGCGGGGGACTAGCGGGAGGGCCGTGGGGAATGAGCAGTTCTTC.

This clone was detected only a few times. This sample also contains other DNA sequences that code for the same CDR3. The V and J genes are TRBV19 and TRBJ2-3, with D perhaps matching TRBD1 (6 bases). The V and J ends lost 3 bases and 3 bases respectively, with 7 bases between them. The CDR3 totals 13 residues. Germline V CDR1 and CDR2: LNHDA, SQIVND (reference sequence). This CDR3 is CASSIQGTDTQYF. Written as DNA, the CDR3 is TGTGCCAGTAGTATCCAGGGGACAGATACGCAGTATTTT.

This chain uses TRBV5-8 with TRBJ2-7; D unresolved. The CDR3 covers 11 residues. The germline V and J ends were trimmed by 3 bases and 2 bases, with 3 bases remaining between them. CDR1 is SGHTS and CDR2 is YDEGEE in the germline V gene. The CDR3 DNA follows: TGTGCCAGCAGCTCTCCCTACGAGCAGTACTTC. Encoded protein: CASSSPYEQYF.

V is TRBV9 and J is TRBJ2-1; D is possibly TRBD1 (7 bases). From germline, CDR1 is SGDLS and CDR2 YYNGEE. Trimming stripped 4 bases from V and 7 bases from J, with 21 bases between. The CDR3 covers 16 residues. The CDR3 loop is CASSPQGQGGWNEQFF. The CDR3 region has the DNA TGTGCCAGCAGCCCACAAGGCCAGGGGGGTTGGAATGAGCAGTTCTTC.

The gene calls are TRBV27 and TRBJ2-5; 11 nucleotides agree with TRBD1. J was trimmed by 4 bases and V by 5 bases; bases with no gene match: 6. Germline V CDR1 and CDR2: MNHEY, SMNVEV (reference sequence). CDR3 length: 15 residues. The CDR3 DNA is TGTGCCAGCAGTACCGGGACAGGGGGTAGAGAGACCCAGTACTTC. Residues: CASSTGTGGRETQYF.

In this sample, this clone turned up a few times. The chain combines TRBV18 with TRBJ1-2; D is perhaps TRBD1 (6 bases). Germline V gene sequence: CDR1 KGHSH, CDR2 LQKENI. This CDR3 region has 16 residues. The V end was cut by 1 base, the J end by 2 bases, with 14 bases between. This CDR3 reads CASSPLLDRRNYGYTF. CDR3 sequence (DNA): TGTGCCAGCTCACCACTCCTTGACAGGCGGAACTATGGCTACACCTTC.

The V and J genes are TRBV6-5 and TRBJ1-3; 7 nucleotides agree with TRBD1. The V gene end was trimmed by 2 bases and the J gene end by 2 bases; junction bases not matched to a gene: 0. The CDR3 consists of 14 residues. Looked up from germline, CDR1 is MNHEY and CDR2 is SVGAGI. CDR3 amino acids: CASSYDRAGNTIYF. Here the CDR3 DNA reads TGTGCCAGCAGTTACGACAGGGCTGGAAACACCATATATTTT.

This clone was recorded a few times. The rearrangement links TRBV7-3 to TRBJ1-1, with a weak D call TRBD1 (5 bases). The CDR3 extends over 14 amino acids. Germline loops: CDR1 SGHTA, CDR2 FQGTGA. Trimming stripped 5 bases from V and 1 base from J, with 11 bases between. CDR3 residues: CASSSGGTNTEAFF. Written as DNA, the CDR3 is TGTGCCAGCAGCAGCGGGGGAACGAACACTGAAGCTTTCTTT.

As DNA, the CDR3 is TGTGCCAGCAGTTTATATGGGACCGGGAGTCACGAGCAGTACTTC. Its protein is CASSLYGTGSHEQYF. The rearrangement joins TRBV28 to TRBJ2-7, with a tentative D call TRBD2 (6 bases). Trimming cost V 1 base and J 5 bases, with 15 bases left between them. The germline gives CDR1 MDHEN, CDR2 SYDVKM. CDR3 length: 15 residues.

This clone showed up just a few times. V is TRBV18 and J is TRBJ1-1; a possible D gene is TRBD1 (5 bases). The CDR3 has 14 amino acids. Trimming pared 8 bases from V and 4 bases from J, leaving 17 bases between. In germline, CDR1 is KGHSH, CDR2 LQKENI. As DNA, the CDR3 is TGTGCCAGCCAATACAGGAGTGAAAGCACTGAAGCTTTCTTT. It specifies CASQYRSESTEAFF.

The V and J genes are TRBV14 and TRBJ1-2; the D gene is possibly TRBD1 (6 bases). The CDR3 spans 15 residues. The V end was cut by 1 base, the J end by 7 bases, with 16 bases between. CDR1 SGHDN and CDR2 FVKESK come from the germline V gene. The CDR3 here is CASSQVETGGSGYTF. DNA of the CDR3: TGTGCCAGCAGCCAAGTCGAGACGGGGGGCAGTGGCTACACCTTC. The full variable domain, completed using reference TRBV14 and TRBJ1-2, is EAGVTQFPSHSVIEKGQTVTLRCDPISGHDNLYWYRRVMGKEIKFLLHFVKESKQDESGMPNNRFLAERTGGTYSTLKVQPAELEDSGVYFCASSQVETGGSGYTFGSGTRLTVV.

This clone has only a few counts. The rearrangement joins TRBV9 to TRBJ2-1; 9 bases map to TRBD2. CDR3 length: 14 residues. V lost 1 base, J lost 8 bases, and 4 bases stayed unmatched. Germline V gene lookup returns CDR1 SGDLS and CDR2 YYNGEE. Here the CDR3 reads CASSVRAGGDEQFF. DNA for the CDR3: TGTGCCAGCAGCGTACGAGCGGGAGGCGATGAGCAGTTCTTC. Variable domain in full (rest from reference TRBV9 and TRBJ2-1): DSGVTQTPKHLITATGQRVTLRCSPRSGDLSVYWYQQSLDQGLQFLIQYYNGEERAKGNILERFSAQQFPDLHSELNLSSLELGDSALYFCASSVRAGGDEQFFGPGTRLTVL.

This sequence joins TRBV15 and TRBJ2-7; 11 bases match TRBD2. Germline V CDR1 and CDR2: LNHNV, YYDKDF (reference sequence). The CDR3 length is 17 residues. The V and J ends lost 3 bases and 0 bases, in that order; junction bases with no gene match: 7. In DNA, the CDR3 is TGTGCCACCAGCAGGGGGAAGACTAGCGGGGACTCCTACGAGCAGTACTTC. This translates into CATSRGKTSGDSYEQYF.

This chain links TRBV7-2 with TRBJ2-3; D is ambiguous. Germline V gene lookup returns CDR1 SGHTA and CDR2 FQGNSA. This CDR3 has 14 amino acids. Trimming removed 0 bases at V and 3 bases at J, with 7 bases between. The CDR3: CASSLALQTDTQYF. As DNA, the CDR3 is TGTGCCAGCAGCTTAGCCCTACAGACAGATACGCAGTATTTT.

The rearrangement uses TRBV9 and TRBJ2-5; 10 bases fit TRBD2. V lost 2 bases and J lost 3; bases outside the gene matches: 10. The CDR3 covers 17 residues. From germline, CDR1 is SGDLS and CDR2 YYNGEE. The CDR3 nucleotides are TGTGCCAGCAGCGTTGGTTTGAGCGGGAGGGCCGAAGAGACCCAGTACTTC. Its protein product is CASSVGLSGRAEETQYF.

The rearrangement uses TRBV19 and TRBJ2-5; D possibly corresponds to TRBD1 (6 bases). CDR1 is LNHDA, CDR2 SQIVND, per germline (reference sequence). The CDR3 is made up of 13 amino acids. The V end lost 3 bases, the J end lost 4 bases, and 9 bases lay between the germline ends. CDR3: CASSMQGGETQYF. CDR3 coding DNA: TGTGCCAGTAGTATGCAAGGGGGAGAGACCCAGTACTTC.

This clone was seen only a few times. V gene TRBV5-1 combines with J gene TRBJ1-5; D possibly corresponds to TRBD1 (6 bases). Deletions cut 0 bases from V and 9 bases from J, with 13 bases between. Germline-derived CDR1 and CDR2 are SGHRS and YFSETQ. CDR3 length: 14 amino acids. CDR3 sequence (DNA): TGCGCCAGCAGCTTGGGCGGGGGCGCCGGGCCCCAGCATTTT. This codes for CASSLGGGAGPQHF.

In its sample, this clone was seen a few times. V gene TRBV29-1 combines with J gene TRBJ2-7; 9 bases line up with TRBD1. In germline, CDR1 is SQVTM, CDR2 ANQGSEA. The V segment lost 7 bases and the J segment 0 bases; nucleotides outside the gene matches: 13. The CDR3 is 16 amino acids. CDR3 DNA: TGCAGCGCTTCCCCTCATCCGGGACAGGGCTCCTACGAGCAGTACTTC. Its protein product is CSASPHPGQGSYEQYF.

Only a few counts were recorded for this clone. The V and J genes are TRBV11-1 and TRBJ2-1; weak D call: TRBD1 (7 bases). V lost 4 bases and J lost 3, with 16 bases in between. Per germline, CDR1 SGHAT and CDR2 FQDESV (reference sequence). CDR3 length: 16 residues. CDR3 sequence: CASSSQGGGNYNEQFF. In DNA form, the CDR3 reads TGTGCCAGCAGCTCCCAAGGGGGCGGGAACTACAATGAGCAGTTCTTC.

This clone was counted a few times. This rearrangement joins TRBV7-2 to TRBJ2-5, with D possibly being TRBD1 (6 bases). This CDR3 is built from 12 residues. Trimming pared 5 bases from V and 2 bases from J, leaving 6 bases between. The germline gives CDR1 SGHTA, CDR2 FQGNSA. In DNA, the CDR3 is TGTGCCAGCAGCCAGGGGCAAGAGACCCAGTACTTC. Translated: CASSQGQETQYF.

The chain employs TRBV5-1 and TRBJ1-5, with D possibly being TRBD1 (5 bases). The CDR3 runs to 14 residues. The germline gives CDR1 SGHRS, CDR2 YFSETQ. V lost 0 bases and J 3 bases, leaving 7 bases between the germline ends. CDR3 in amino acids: CASSLGGDNQPQHF. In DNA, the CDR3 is TGCGCCAGCAGCTTGGGGGGGGACAATCAGCCCCAGCATTTT.

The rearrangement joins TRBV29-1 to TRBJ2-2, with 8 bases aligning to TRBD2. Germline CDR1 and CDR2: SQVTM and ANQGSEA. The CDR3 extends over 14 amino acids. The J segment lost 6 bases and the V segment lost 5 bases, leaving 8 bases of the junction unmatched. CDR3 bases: TGCAGCGTTAGCGGGAGTATACTGCCCGGGGAGCTGTTTTTT. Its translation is CSVSGSILPGELFF.

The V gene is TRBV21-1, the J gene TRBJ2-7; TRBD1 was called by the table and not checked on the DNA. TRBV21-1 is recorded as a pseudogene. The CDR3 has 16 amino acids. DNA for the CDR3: TGTGCCAGCAGCAAGGTCCGGGACAGGGGAGCCTACGAGCAGTACTTC. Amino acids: CASSKVRDRGAYEQYF.

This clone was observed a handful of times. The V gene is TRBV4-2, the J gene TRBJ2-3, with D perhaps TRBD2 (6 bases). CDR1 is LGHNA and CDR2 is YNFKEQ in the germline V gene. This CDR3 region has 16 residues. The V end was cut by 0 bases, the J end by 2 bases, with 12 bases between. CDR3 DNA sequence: TGTGCCAGCAGCCAAGACTCGCGGGGTTACACAGATACGCAGTATTTT. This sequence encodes CASSQDSRGYTDTQYF.

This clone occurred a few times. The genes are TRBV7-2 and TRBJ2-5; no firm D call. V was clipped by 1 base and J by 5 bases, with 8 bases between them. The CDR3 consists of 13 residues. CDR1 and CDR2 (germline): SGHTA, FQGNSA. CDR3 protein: CASSLGSLETQYF. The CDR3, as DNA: TGTGCCAGCAGCTTAGGGAGTTTGGAGACCCAGTACTTC.